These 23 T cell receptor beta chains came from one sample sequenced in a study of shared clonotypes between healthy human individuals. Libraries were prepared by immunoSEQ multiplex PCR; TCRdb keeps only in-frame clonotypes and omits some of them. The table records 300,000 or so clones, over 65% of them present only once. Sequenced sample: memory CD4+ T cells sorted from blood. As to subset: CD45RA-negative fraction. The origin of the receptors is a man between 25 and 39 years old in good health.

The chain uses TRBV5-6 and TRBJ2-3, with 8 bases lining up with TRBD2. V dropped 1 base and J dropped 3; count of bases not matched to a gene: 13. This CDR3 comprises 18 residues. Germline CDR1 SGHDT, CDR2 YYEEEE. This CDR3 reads CASSLWGLSGKGTDTQYF. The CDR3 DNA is TGTGCCAGCAGCTTGTGGGGTCTTAGCGGGAAGGGGACAGATACGCAGTATTTT.

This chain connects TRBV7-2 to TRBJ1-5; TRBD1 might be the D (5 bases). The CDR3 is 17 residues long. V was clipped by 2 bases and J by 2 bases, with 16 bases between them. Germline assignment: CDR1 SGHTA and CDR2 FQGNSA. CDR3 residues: CASSLPGLSFGNQPQHF. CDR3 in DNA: TGTGCCAGCAGCTTACCAGGGTTGAGCTTTGGCAATCAGCCCCAGCATTTT. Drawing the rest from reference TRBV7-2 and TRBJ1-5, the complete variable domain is GAGVSQSPSNKVTEKGKDVELRCDPISGHTALYWYRQSLGQGLEFLIYFQGNSAPDKSGLPSDRFSAERTGGSVSTLTIQRTQQEDSAVYLCASSLPGLSFGNQPQHFGDGTRLSIL.

DNA for the CDR3: TGTGCCAGCAGTCTAGGAGGACTACCTAACACCGGGGAGCTGTTTTTT. Amino acids: CASSLGGLPNTGELFF. This rearrangement joins TRBV28 to TRBJ2-2, with D tentatively TRBD2 (6 bases). CDR1 and CDR2 (germline): MDHEN, SYDVKM. V was shortened by 5 bases and J by 2 bases, with 15 bases between the two germline ends. The CDR3 covers 16 residues.

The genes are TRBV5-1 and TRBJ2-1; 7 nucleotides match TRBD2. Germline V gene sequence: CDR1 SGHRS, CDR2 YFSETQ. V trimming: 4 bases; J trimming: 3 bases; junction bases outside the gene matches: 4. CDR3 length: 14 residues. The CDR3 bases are TGCGCCAGCAGCCCGGGGACTATCTACAATGAGCAGTTCTTC. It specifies CASSPGTIYNEQFF.

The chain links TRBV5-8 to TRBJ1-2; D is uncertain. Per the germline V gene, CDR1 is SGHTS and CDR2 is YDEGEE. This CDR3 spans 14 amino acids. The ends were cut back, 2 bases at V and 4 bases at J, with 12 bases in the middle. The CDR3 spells CASSFGPALYGYTF. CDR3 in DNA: TGTGCCAGCAGCTTCGGGCCAGCACTCTATGGCTACACCTTC.

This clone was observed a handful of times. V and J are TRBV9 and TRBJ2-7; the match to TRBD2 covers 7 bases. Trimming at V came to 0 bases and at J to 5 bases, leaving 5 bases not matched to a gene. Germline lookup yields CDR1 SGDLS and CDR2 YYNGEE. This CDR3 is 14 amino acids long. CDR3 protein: CASSVGGSIDEQYF. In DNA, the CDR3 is TGTGCCAGCAGCGTAGGCGGGAGTATCGACGAGCAGTACTTC.

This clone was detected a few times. The DNA of the CDR3 is TGTGCCAGCAGCCCAACCGGGACTATTCTTCAGTTCTTC. Encoded protein: CASSPTGTILQFF. V is TRBV11-2 and J is TRBJ2-1; 7 bases fit TRBD2. The germline V gene has CDR1 SGHAT and CDR2 FQNNGV. CDR3 size: 13 residues. V was clipped by 5 bases and J by 13 bases; unmatched bases: 11. The full variable domain, in which reference TRBV11-2 and TRBJ2-1 provide the parts outside the CDR3, is EAGVAQSPRYKIIEKRQSVAFWCNPISGHATLYWYQQILGQGPKLLIQFQNNGVVDDSQLPKDRFSAERLKGVDSTLKIQPAKLEDSAVYLCASSPTGTILQFFGPGTRLTVL.

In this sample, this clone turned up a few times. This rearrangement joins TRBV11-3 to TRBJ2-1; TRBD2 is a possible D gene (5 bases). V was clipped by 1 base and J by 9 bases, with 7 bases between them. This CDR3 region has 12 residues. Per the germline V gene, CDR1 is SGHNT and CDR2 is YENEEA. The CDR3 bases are TGTGCCAGCAGCTTAGCAGGAGGTGAGCAGTTCTTC. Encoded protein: CASSLAGGEQFF.

CDR3 amino acids: CASSSPQVHSYEQYF. The CDR3 bases are TGCGCCAGCAGCAGCCCACAGGTACACTCCTACGAGCAGTACTTC. The chain combines TRBV5-1 with TRBJ2-7, with D possibly matching TRBD1 (5 bases). Per germline, CDR1 SGHRS and CDR2 YFSETQ. The CDR3 contains 15 residues. The ends were cut back, 4 bases at V and 0 bases at J, with 14 bases in the middle.

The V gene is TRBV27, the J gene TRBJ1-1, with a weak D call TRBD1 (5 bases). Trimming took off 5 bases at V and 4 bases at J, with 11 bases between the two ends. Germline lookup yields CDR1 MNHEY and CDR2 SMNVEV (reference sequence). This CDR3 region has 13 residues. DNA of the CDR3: TGTGCCAGCAGTCTCCAGGGACGCACTGAAGCTTTCTTT. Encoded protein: CASSLQGRTEAFF.

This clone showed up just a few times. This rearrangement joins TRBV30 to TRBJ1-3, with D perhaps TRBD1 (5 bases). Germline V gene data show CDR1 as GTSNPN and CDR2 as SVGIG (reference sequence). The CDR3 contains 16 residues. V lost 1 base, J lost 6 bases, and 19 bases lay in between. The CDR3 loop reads CAWSGGASIFANTIYF. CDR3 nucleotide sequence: TGTGCCTGGAGTGGAGGGGCTTCTATATTTGCAAACACCATATATTTT.

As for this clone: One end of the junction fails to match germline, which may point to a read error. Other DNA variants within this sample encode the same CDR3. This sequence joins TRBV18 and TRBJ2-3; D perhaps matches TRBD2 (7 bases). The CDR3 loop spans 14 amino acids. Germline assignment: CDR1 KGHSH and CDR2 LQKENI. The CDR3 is CASSQGGAGDTQYF. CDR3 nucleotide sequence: TGTGCCAGCTCTCAAGGGGGGGCTGGAGATACACAGTATTTT.

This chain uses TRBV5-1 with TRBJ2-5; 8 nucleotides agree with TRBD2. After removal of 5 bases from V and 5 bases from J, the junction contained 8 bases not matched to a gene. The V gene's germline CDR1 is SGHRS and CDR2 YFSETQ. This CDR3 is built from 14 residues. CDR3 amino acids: CASSDQPGGETQYF. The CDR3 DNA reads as TGCGCCAGCAGTGACCAACCGGGGGGGGAGACCCAGTACTTC. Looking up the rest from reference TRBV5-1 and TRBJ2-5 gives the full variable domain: KAGVTQTPRYLIKTRGQQVTLSCSPISGHRSVSWYQQTPGQGLQFLFEYFSETQRNKGNFPGRFSGRQFSNSRSEMNVSTLELGDSALYLCASSDQPGGETQYFGPGTRLLVL.

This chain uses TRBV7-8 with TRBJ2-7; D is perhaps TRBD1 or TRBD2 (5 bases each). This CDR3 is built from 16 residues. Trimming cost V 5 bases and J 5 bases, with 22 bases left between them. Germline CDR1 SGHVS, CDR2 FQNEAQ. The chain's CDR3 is CASSLGRQYFSNEQYF. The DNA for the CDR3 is TGTGCCAGCAGCCTGGGACGCCAATACTTTAGCAACGAGCAGTACTTC.

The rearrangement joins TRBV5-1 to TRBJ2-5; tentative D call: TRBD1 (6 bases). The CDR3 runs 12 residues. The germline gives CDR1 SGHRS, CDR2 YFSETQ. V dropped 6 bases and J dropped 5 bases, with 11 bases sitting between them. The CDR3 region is CASNRVGETQYF. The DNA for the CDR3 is TGCGCCAGCAACAGGGTGGGCGAGACCCAGTACTTC.

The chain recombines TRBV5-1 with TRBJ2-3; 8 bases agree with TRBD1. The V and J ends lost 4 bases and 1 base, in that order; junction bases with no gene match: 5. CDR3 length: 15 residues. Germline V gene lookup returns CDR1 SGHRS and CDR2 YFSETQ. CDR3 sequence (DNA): TGCGCCAGCAGCGAGGGACAGGCTGGCACAGATACGCAGTATTTT. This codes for CASSEGQAGTDTQYF.

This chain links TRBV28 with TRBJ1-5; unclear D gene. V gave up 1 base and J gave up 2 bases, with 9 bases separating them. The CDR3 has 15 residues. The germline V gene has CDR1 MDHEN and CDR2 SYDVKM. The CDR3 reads CASSLSGYGNQPQHF. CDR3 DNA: TGTGCCAGCAGTTTATCGGGGTACGGCAATCAGCCCCAGCATTTT.

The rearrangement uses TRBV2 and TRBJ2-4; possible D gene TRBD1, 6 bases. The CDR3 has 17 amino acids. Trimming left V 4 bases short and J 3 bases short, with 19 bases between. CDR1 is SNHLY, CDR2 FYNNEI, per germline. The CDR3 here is CASSGLRAGVGKNIQYF. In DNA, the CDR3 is TGTGCCAGCAGTGGGTTGAGGGCAGGGGTGGGCAAAAACATTCAGTACTTC. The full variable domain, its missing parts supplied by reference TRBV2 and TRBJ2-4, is EPEVTQTPSHQVTQMGQEVILRCVPISNHLYFYWYRQILGQKVEFLVSFYNNEISEKSEIFDDQFSVERPDGSNFTLKIRSTKLEDSAMYFCASSGLRAGVGKNIQYFGAGTRLSVL.

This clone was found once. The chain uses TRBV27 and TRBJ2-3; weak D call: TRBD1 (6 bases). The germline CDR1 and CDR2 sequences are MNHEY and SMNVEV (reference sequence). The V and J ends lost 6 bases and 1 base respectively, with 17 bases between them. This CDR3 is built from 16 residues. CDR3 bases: TGTGCCAGCAGCTTTGGACAGACGGGTCGCACAGATACGCAGTATTTT. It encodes CASSFGQTGRTDTQYF.

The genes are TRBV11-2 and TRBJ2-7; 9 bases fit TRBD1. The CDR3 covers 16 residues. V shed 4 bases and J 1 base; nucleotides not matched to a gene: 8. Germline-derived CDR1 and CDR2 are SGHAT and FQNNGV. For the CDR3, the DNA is TGTGCCAGCAGCTCCGCCGGACAGGGGCGTTCCTACGAGCAGTACTTC. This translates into CASSSAGQGRSYEQYF.

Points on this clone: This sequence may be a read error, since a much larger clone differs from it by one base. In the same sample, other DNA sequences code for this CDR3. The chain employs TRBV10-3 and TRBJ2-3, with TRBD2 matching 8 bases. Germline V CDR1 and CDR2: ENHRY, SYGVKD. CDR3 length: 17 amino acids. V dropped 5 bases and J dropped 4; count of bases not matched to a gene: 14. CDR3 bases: TGTGCCATCAGTTACGAAGGGTACGGGAGGGCTCCAGATACGCAGTATTTT. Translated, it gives CAISYEGYGRAPDTQYF.

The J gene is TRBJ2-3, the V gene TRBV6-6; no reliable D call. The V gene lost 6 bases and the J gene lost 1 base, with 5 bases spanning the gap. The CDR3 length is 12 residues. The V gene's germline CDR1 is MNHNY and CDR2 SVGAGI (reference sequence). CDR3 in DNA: TGTGCCAGCAGGGCCGGCACAGATACGCAGTATTTT. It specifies CASRAGTDTQYF.

Here the CDR3 reads CASSYSSAADGGTQYF. CDR3 sequence (DNA): TGTGCCAGCAGTTACTCGTCGGCAGCAGACGGAGGTACGCAGTATTTT. The chain couples TRBV6-5 to TRBJ2-3; D is perhaps TRBD2 (5 bases). The CDR3 consists of 16 residues. The germline V gene encodes CDR1 MNHEY and CDR2 SVGAGI. Trimming took off 0 bases at V and 8 bases at J, with 18 bases between the two ends.